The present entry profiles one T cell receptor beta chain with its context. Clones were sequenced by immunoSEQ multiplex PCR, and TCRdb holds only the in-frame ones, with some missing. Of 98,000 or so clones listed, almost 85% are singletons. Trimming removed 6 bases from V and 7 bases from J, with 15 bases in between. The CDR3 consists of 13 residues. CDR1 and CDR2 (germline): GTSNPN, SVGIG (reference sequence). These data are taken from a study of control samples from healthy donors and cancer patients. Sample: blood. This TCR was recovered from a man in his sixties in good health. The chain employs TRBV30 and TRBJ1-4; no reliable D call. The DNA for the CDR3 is TGTGCCTGCACGGTTGGATCCTCTGAAAAACTGTTTTTT. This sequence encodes CACTVGSSEKLFF.